This TCR beta chain was obtained from a study of blood T cell repertoires in COVID-19. Data came from immunoSEQ multiplex PCR; TCRdb stores just in-frame clones and leaves some out. Of approximately 210,000 clones detected, about 84% appear once; the ten largest clones hold approximately 4.6%. From germline, CDR1 is KGHSH and CDR2 LQKENI. CDR3 length equals 15 residues. J lost 5 bases, V lost 6 bases, and 9 bases had no gene match. Each participant's cohort was designated according to participant-reported clinical history. The V and J genes are TRBV18 and TRBJ2-1; 8 bases agree with TRBD1. This clonotype was obtained from a man aged 30 to 45 with acute COVID-19. The sample taken for sequencing was PBMCs or T cells enriched from blood (not recorded which). The CDR3: CASSMGQGADNEQFF. CDR3 coding DNA: TGTGCCAGCTCTATGGGGCAGGGGGCGGACAATGAGCAGTTCTTC. Supplemented by reference TRBV18 and TRBJ2-1, the full variable domain reads NAGVMQNPRHLVRRRGQEARLRCSPMKGHSHVYWYRQLPEEGLKFMVYLQKENIIDESGMPKERFSAEFPKEGPSILRIQQVVRGDSAAYFCASSMGQGADNEQFFGPGTRLTVL.